The clone carrying this T cell receptor (beta chain) occurred once. Recruited during active infection, patients (from Seattle) were subsequently followed longitudinally. This sample is drawn from a study of blood T cell repertoires in COVID-19. About the research overall: In each case, the material was cDNA or gDNA derived from T cells, B-cell-depleted T cells, or PBMCs.

The data were produced by immunoSEQ multiplex PCR, yet TCRdb's version contains in-frame clones alone and is incomplete. The sample shows 200,000 to 250,000 clones, about 94% of them seen only once. The CDR3 loop spans 13 amino acids. V was shortened by 0 bases and J by 10 bases, with 10 bases between the two germline ends. Germline V gene lookup returns CDR1 LNHNV and CDR2 YYDKDF (reference sequence). The sequenced sample consisted of peripheral blood. This sequence originates from a man in his sixties with COVID-19, enrolled during active disease. The rearrangement uses TRBV15 and TRBJ2-1; D might be TRBD2 (5 bases). As DNA, the CDR3 is TGTGCCACCAGCAGAGATACCCCGGGGGAGCAGTTCTTC. It specifies CATSRDTPGEQFF.